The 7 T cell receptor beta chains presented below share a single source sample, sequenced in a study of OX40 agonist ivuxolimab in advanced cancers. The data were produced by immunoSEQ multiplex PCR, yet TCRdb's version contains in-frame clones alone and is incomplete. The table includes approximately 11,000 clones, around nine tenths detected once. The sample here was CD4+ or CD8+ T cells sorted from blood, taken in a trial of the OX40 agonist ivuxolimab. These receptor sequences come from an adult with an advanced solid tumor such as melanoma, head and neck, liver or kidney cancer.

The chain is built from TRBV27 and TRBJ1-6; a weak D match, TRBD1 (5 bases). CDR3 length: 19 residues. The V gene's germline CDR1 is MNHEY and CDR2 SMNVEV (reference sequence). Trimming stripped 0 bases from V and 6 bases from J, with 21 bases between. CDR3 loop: CASSLSSIGARQSNSPLHF. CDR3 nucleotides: TGTGCCAGCAGTTTATCCTCCATCGGGGCCCGACAAAGTAATTCACCCCTCCACTTT.

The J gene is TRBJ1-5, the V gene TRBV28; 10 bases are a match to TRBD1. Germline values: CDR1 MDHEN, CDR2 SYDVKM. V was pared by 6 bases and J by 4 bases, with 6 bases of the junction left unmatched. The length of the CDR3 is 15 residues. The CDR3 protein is CASRLTGGGNQPQHF. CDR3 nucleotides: TGTGCCAGCAGGTTGACAGGGGGCGGGAATCAGCCCCAGCATTTT.

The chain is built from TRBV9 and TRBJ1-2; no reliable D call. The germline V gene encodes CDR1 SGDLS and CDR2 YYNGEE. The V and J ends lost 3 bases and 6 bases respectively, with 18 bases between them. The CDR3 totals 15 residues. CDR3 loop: CASSAQDRRADGYTF. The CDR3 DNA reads TGTGCCAGCAGCGCCCAGGACCGCCGGGCTGATGGCTACACCTTC.

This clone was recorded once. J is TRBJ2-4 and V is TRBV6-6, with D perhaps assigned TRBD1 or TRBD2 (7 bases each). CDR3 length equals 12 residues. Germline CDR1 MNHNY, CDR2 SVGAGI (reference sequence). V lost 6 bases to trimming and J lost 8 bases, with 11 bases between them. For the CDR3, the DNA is TGTGCCAGCAGACCAGGGGGGGACATTCAGTACTTC. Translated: CASRPGGDIQYF.

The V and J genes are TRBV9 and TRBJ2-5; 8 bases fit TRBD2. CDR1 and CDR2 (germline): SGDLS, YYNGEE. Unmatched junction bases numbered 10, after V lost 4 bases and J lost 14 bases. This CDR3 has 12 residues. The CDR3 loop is CASSLGGGSPYF. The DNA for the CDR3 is TGTGCCAGCAGCCTGGGCGGGGGGTCCCCCTACTTC.

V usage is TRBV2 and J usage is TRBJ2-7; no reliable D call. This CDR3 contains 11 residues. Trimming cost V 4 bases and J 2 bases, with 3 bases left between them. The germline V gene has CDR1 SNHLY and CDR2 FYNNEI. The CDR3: CASSVPYEQYF. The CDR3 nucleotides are TGTGCCAGCAGTGTTCCCTACGAGCAGTACTTC.

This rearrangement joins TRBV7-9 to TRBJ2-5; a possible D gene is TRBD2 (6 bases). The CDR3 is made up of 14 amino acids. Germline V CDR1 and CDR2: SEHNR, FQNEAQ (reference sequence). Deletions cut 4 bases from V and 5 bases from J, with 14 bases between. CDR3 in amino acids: CASSSGSAGETQYF. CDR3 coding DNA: TGTGCCAGCAGCTCCGGATCGGCGGGGGAGACCCAGTACTTC.